The 14 T cell receptor beta chains presented below share a single source sample, sequenced in a study of OX40 agonist ivuxolimab in advanced cancers. The assay was immunoSEQ multiplex PCR, and TCRdb's table has in-frame clones only and misses some. This table has tens of thousands of clones, around nine tenths appearing once. The sample here was CD4+ or CD8+ T cells sorted from blood, taken in a trial of the OX40 agonist ivuxolimab. These receptors were collected from an adult with an advanced solid tumor such as melanoma, head and neck, liver or kidney cancer.

The chain joins TRBV11-2 to TRBJ2-5; 9 nucleotides match TRBD1. The CDR3 sequence is 15 residues long. Germline CDR1 reads SGHAT; CDR2 reads FQNNGV. V was clipped by 5 bases and J by 1 base; unmatched bases: 5. The CDR3 DNA reads TGTGCCAGCAGCCTAGGGACAGGGAGCCAAGAGACCCAGTACTTC. It specifies CASSLGTGSQETQYF.

This clone was detected only a few times. The rearrangement joins TRBV19 to TRBJ2-5, with 7 positions matching TRBD2. Per germline, CDR1 LNHDA and CDR2 SQIVND (reference sequence). CDR3 length: 16 amino acids. The trim removed 4 bases at V and 2 bases at J, leaving 10 bases unmatched. CDR3 loop: CASSKERGPIQETQYF. CDR3 coding DNA: TGTGCCAGTAGTAAGGAGCGGGGCCCAATTCAAGAGACCCAGTACTTC.

Only a few counts were recorded for this clone. This sequence joins TRBV4-2 and TRBJ2-7; D gene ambiguous. V was cut by 3 bases and J by 3 bases, with 3 bases left in between. The length of the CDR3 is 11 residues. CDR1 is LGHNA and CDR2 is YNFKEQ in the germline V gene. In DNA, the CDR3 is TGTGCCAGCAGCCATAACTACGAGCAGTACTTC. This codes for CASSHNYEQYF.

V is TRBV5-1 and J is TRBJ2-7, with D perhaps matching TRBD1 (6 bases). The germline V and J ends were trimmed by 0 bases and 4 bases, with 14 bases remaining between them. The CDR3 loop spans 15 amino acids. Germline CDR1 is SGHRS and CDR2 is YFSETQ. The CDR3 spells CASSLGHQGIYEQYF. The CDR3 DNA sequence: TGCGCCAGCAGCTTGGGTCATCAGGGGATTTACGAGCAGTACTTC. The full variable domain, its missing parts supplied by reference TRBV5-1 and TRBJ2-7, is KAGVTQTPRYLIKTRGQQVTLSCSPISGHRSVSWYQQTPGQGLQFLFEYFSETQRNKGNFPGRFSGRQFSNSRSEMNVSTLELGDSALYLCASSLGHQGIYEQYFGPGTRLTVT.

This chain uses TRBV6-1 with TRBJ1-3; possible D gene TRBD1, 6 bases. Trimming stripped 7 bases from V and 2 bases from J, with 15 bases between. The CDR3 contains 15 residues. From germline, CDR1 is MNHNS and CDR2 SASEGT. Here the CDR3 reads CASTPTGRTGNTIYF. In DNA, the CDR3 is TGTGCCAGCACCCCCACAGGGAGAACTGGAAACACCATATATTTT.

This chain connects TRBV7-2 to TRBJ2-7; D may be TRBD1 (6 bases). V was shortened by 5 bases and J by 2 bases, with 13 bases between the two germline ends. Germline V gives CDR1 SGHTA, CDR2 FQGNSA. The CDR3 extends over 14 amino acids. The DNA for the CDR3 is TGTGCCAGCAGCCCCGGACAGCTTACCTACGAGCAGTACTTC. Translating it yields CASSPGQLTYEQYF.

V gene TRBV6-5 combines with J gene TRBJ2-3, with 9 bases that match TRBD2. The germline gives CDR1 MNHEY, CDR2 SVGAGI. The CDR3 spans 15 residues. V lost 5 bases and J lost 2; bases outside the gene matches: 5. CDR3 loop: CASSGAGGPTDTQYF. CDR3 sequence (DNA): TGTGCCAGCAGTGGGGCGGGAGGGCCCACAGATACGCAGTATTTT.

V and J are TRBV19 and TRBJ2-3, with D possibly matching TRBD2 (5 bases). CDR3 size: 15 residues. Germline CDR1 LNHDA, CDR2 SQIVND (reference sequence). V was pared by 3 bases and J by 2 bases, with 12 bases between. The CDR3 DNA reads TGTGCCAGTAGTATTTGGGGTCGGGACACAGATACGCAGTATTTT. It is translated as CASSIWGRDTDTQYF.

J is TRBJ2-1 and V is TRBV11-3; 16 nucleotides agree with TRBD2. Germline V gene data show CDR1 as SGHNT and CDR2 as YENEEA. This CDR3 region has 15 residues. The trim removed 5 bases at V and 12 bases at J, leaving 7 bases unmatched. Written as DNA, the CDR3 is TGTGCCAGCAGCACCGGGACTAGCGGGAGGGCGGGGCAGTTCTTC. Encoded protein: CASSTGTSGRAGQFF.

This chain joins TRBV30 and TRBJ2-7; TRBD1 aligns across 9 bases. CDR3 length: 15 residues. Germline loops: CDR1 GTSNPN, CDR2 SVGIG (reference sequence). Trimming removed 2 bases from V and 3 bases from J; junction bases left unmatched: 8. CDR3 DNA sequence: TGTGCCTGGAGTCCACAGGGGGCGAAAGACTACGAGCAGTACTTC. Translating gives CAWSPQGAKDYEQYF.

This clone was seen once. The chain couples TRBV6-1 to TRBJ1-2; weak D call: TRBD1 (6 bases). CDR3 length equals 14 residues. Trimming pared 2 bases from V and 5 bases from J, leaving 12 bases between. Germline V lookup: CDR1 MNHNS, CDR2 SASEGT. CDR3: CASSERNRAYGYTF. CDR3 DNA sequence: TGTGCCAGCAGTGAACGGAACAGGGCGTATGGCTACACCTTC.

The CDR3 nucleotides are TGTGCCAGCAGCTTGGGGCTCCCAACCCTAGCGCCGGTTGGTCCTGAGCAGTTCTTC. It translates to CASSLGLPTLAPVGPEQFF. The chain joins TRBV5-4 to TRBJ2-1, with a tentative D call TRBD2 (6 bases). Trimming pared 0 bases from V and 9 bases from J, leaving 28 bases between. The germline V gene encodes CDR1 SGHNT and CDR2 YYREEE (reference sequence). There are 19 residues in the CDR3.

This sequence joins TRBV9 and TRBJ1-1; 7 nucleotides align to TRBD1. J gave up 3 bases and V 4 bases, and 6 bases lay outside the gene matches. CDR1 and CDR2 (germline): SGDLS, YYNGEE. There are 14 residues in the CDR3. CDR3 residues: CASSLTGWDTEAFF. The CDR3 DNA is TGTGCCAGCAGCTTGACAGGGTGGGACACTGAAGCTTTCTTT.

The sample holds a few counts of this clone. This chain joins TRBV10-1 and TRBJ1-2; the D gene is possibly TRBD1 (5 bases). Germline values: CDR1 WNHNN, CDR2 SYGVQD (reference sequence). V was trimmed by 5 bases and J by 8 bases, leaving 15 bases between them. The CDR3 totals 13 residues. CDR3 nucleotide sequence: TGCGCCAGCAGTCTCCGACAGCAGGGCGGCTACACCTTC. This codes for CASSLRQQGGYTF.